These 29 T cell receptor beta chains share one sample of origin, sequenced in a study of blood T cells in healthy people across ages. A second PCR, run for about 7 to 11 cycles, used a sample-barcoded 5' primer plus a J-beta primer mix. TCRdb called the 5' RACE reads again in MiXCR, with one record for every CDR3 protein. Found here are 1.8 million or so distinct CDR3 sequences, around 40% of them singletons; the top ten hold roughly 23%. The sample was blood. Source of these receptors: a human donor in good health.

This clonotype was detected once. One end of the junction varies from germline; a read error may be responsible. V usage is TRBV7-6 and J usage is TRBJ2-3; D is unclear. The germline V gene has CDR1 SGHVS and CDR2 FNYEAQ. The CDR3 runs 15 residues. CDR3 amino acids: CASSLEGWNTDMQYF. CDR3 sequence (DNA): TGTGCCAGCAGCTTAGAAGGCTGGAACACAGATATGCAGTATTTT.

The chain combines TRBV5-1 with TRBJ2-1; either TRBD1 or TRBD2 may fit D (6 bases each). Deletions cut 1 base from V and 2 bases from J, with 13 bases between. Germline V gene lookup returns CDR1 SGHRS and CDR2 YFSETQ. The CDR3 extends over 16 amino acids. This chain's CDR3 is CASSLSRRGPYNEQFF. CDR3 bases: TGCGCCAGCAGCTTGAGTAGACGGGGGCCCTACAATGAGCAGTTCTTC.

CDR3 bases: TGTGCCAGCAGTAGAGATGACTCGAGGTTGGGGCCCCAGCATTTT. Amino acid sequence: CASSRDDSRLGPQHF. This chain connects TRBV28 to TRBJ1-5; D remains ambiguous. CDR1 and CDR2 from the germline V gene are MDHEN and SYDVKM. V was clipped by 5 bases and J by 9 bases, with 20 bases between them. The CDR3 is 15 amino acids.

The chain recombines TRBV4-1 with TRBJ2-7; D is uncertain. The CDR3 loop spans 14 amino acids. Germline CDR1 and CDR2: MGHRA and YSYEKL. Trimming shortened V by 2 bases and J by 4 bases, and 12 bases separated the two germline ends. The CDR3 here is CASSQLLGIYEQYF. CDR3 DNA sequence: TGCGCCAGCAGCCAACTCTTGGGAATATACGAGCAGTACTTC.

With respect to this clonotype: A single base separates this from a much larger clone, so it may be a read error. V usage is TRBV29-1 and J usage is TRBJ2-4; D tentatively reads TRBD1 or TRBD2 (6 bases each). This CDR3 is built from 11 residues. V was pared by 6 bases and J by 12 bases, with 15 bases between. The germline V gene has CDR1 SQVTM and CDR2 ANQGSEA. CDR3 protein: CSVGAGIAQYF. DNA of the CDR3: TGCAGCGTGGGGGCGGGAATCGCTCAGTACTTC.

This chain links TRBV7-2 with TRBJ1-5; TRBD1 agrees at 7 bases. Trimming removed 1 base from V and 6 bases from J; junction bases left unmatched: 3. CDR3 length equals 14 residues. Per germline, CDR1 SGHTA and CDR2 FQGNSA. The CDR3 bases are TGTGCCAGCAGCTTAGAAGGGGGCAGTCAGCCCCAGCATTTT. Protein sequence: CASSLEGGSQPQHF.

The CDR3 reads CASSLGWGASYNEQFF. In DNA form, the CDR3 reads TGTGCCAGCAGCTTAGGGTGGGGGGCGAGTTACAATGAGCAGTTCTTC. The rearrangement joins TRBV7-9 to TRBJ2-1; perhaps D is TRBD1 or TRBD2 (6 bases each). The germline V gene has CDR1 SEHNR and CDR2 FQNEAQ (reference sequence). This CDR3 region has 16 residues. The germline V and J ends were trimmed by 1 base and 4 bases, with 14 bases remaining between them.

The CDR3 nucleotides read TGCAGCGTTGGAAGGGGGATGACGGATACGCAGTATTTT. Encoded protein: CSVGRGMTDTQYF. The chain joins TRBV29-1 to TRBJ2-3, with D maybe TRBD1 (6 bases). The CDR3 extends over 13 amino acids. V was trimmed by 4 bases and J by 6 bases, leaving 14 bases between them. Germline loops: CDR1 SQVTM, CDR2 ANQGSEA.

This chain connects TRBV5-1 to TRBJ1-2; 7 nucleotides match TRBD1. CDR1 is SGHRS, CDR2 YFSETQ, per germline. The V and J ends lost 6 bases and 4 bases, in that order; junction bases with no gene match: 6. The CDR3 is made up of 13 amino acids. CDR3 loop: CASTWDSLYGYTF. The CDR3 coding sequence is TGCGCCAGCACCTGGGACAGTCTCTATGGCTACACCTTC.

The genes are TRBV20-1 and TRBJ2-5, with D maybe TRBD1 (6 bases). CDR1 DFQATT and CDR2 SNEGSKA come from the germline V gene (reference sequence). This CDR3 region has 14 residues. V shed 1 base and J shed 4 bases, with 13 bases lying between them. CDR3 in amino acids: CSARAQGLLETQYF. The CDR3, as DNA: TGCAGTGCTAGAGCCCAGGGGTTACTAGAGACCCAGTACTTC.

The J gene is TRBJ2-1, the V gene TRBV5-1; D might be TRBD2 (7 bases). Trimming removed 4 bases at V and 3 bases at J, with 20 bases between. This CDR3 is 17 amino acids long. Germline V gene sequence: CDR1 SGHRS, CDR2 YFSETQ. The chain's CDR3 is CASSGVVGGANYNEQFF. The DNA for the CDR3 is TGCGCCAGCAGCGGAGTGGTGGGGGGGGCGAACTACAATGAGCAGTTCTTC.

This clonotype was recorded a few times. This chain links TRBV4-2 with TRBJ1-1, with 7 bases identical to TRBD1. This CDR3 is built from 16 residues. Germline CDR1 reads LGHNA; CDR2 reads YNFKEQ. The J segment lost 3 bases and the V segment lost 4 bases, leaving 11 bases of the junction unmatched. The CDR3 DNA reads TGTGCCAGCAGCCCAGAGAGGGGGCGGTCGGACACTGAAGCTTTCTTT. Translation gives CASSPERGRSDTEAFF.

This clonotype was counted only a few times. CDR3 loop: CASSVGDRPYGYTF. CDR3 DNA: TGTGCCAGCAGCGTAGGAGACAGACCCTATGGCTACACCTTC. The chain employs TRBV9 and TRBJ1-2, with a possible D match to TRBD1 (5 bases). Germline V gene lookup returns CDR1 SGDLS and CDR2 YYNGEE. The V gene lost 0 bases and the J gene lost 4 bases, with 10 bases spanning the gap. The CDR3 covers 14 residues.

V usage is TRBV29-1 and J usage is TRBJ2-4; 9 bases match TRBD2. TRBJ2-5 matches the DNA end more closely, so the J call is doubtful. Germline V gene sequence: CDR1 SQVTM, CDR2 ANQGSEA. CDR3 size: 15 residues. CDR3 in amino acids: CSAVVGGGARETQYF. CDR3 nucleotide sequence: TGCAGCGCTGTCGTCGGCGGGGGGGCTAGAGAGACCCAGTACTTC.

This clonotype occurred a few times. The chain carries TRBV20-1 and TRBJ2-2, with 13 bases matching TRBD2. The CDR3 loop spans 18 amino acids. Per the germline V gene, CDR1 is DFQATT and CDR2 is SNEGSKA (reference sequence). V gave up 0 bases and J gave up 2 bases; unmatched junction bases: 6. CDR3: CSARDNGLAGVNTGELFF. For the CDR3, the DNA is TGCAGTGCTAGAGATAACGGACTAGCGGGGGTAAACACCGGGGAGCTGTTTTTT.

V usage is TRBV6-6 and J usage is TRBJ1-1, with no clear D. Germline CDR1 reads MNHNY; CDR2 reads SVGAGI (reference sequence). This CDR3 has 15 amino acids. Trimming removed 8 bases at V and 0 bases at J, with 16 bases between. CDR3 nucleotides: TGTGCCAGCCTAATCGTGGCCAGCCTGAACACTGAAGCTTTCTTT. This encodes CASLIVASLNTEAFF.

This clonotype has at least ten counts. J is TRBJ1-2 and V is TRBV9, with D unresolved. Germline-derived CDR1 and CDR2 are SGDLS and YYNGEE. V was cut by 0 bases and J by 3 bases, with 12 bases left in between. The CDR3 length is 15 residues. The CDR3 DNA reads as TGTGCCAGCAGCGTAGCCGCGACACCGGACTATGGCTACACCTTC. This encodes CASSVAATPDYGYTF. The entire variable domain, with the rest obtained from reference TRBV9 and TRBJ1-2, is as follows: DSGVTQTPKHLITATGQRVTLRCSPRSGDLSVYWYQQSLDQGLQFLIQYYNGEERAKGNILERFSAQQFPDLHSELNLSSLELGDSALYFCASSVAATPDYGYTFGSGTRLTVV.

There are a few counts of this clonotype. This chain connects TRBV7-3 to TRBJ2-5, with 11 positions matching TRBD2. The CDR3 totals 14 residues. The V gene end was trimmed by 5 bases and the J gene end by 3 bases; junction bases not matched to a gene: 2. The germline gives CDR1 SGHTA, CDR2 FQGTGA. Written as DNA, the CDR3 is TGTGCCAGCAGCCAGACTAGCGGGGAAGAGACCCAGTACTTC. Amino acids: CASSQTSGEETQYF.

The chain joins TRBV15 to TRBJ2-5; 7 bases fit TRBD1. V dropped 4 bases and J dropped 2; count of bases not matched to a gene: 4. Germline CDR1 and CDR2: LNHNV and YYDKDF (reference sequence). The CDR3 is 14 amino acids. The CDR3: CATSTRDRQETQYF. As DNA, the CDR3 is TGTGCCACCAGCACACGGGACAGACAAGAGACCCAGTACTTC.

This chain connects TRBV6-5 to TRBJ1-4; 9 bases map to TRBD1. V lost 5 bases to trimming and J lost 7 bases; unmatched junction nucleotides: 14. This CDR3 comprises 17 residues. Germline V gene data show CDR1 as MNHEY and CDR2 as SVGAGI. The CDR3 coding sequence is TGTGCCAGCAGTAAACCGAGTACAGGGGGCGAGGGTGAAAAACTGTTTTTT. This translates into CASSKPSTGGEGEKLFF.

The chain links TRBV20-1 to TRBJ2-7; D is uncertain. CDR1 is DFQATT, CDR2 SNEGSKA, per germline (reference sequence). Trimming stripped 3 bases from V and 4 bases from J, with 19 bases between. This CDR3 comprises 15 residues. The CDR3 sequence is CSASSPSAGPYEQYF. CDR3 nucleotides: TGCAGTGCTAGTAGTCCATCGGCAGGCCCGTACGAGCAGTACTTC.

The table lists this clonotype with many counts. V is TRBV6-1 and J is TRBJ2-5; 12 positions match TRBD2. V lost 6 bases and J lost 3; bases outside the gene matches: 17. The length of the CDR3 is 19 residues. Germline V gene data show CDR1 as MNHNS and CDR2 as SASEGT. The CDR3 DNA is TGTGCCAGCAGCCACAGGGCTAGCGGGGGGGCCGGGGAAAAAGAGACCCAGTACTTC. It yields the protein CASSHRASGGAGEKETQYF.

This clonotype was observed once. The chain has TRBV9 and TRBJ2-1; perhaps TRBD2 as D (5 bases). Deletions cut 2 bases from V and 7 bases from J, with 19 bases between. There are 16 residues in the CDR3. In germline, CDR1 is SGDLS, CDR2 YYNGEE. CDR3 in amino acids: CASSVSGADWRNEQFF. CDR3 bases: TGTGCCAGCAGCGTGAGCGGCGCAGATTGGCGAAATGAGCAGTTCTTC.

The V and J genes are TRBV7-9 and TRBJ1-1; tentative D call: TRBD1 (6 bases). V was trimmed by 5 bases and J by 8 bases, leaving 18 bases between them. Per germline, CDR1 SEHNR and CDR2 FQNEAQ (reference sequence). This CDR3 region has 14 residues. CDR3 coding DNA: TGTGCCAGCAGCCTCACAGGGATAGTAAGCGAAGCTTTCTTT. Its protein product is CASSLTGIVSEAFF.

The chain recombines TRBV27 with TRBJ2-1, with 12 positions matching TRBD2. This CDR3 has 18 residues. Germline V lookup: CDR1 MNHEY, CDR2 SMNVEV (reference sequence). The V gene end was trimmed by 6 bases and the J gene end by 5 bases; junction bases not matched to a gene: 14. The CDR3 nucleotides read TGTGCCAGCAGGACGTGGGCTAGCGGGGGGGCTGTTAACAATGAGCAGTTCTTC. Protein product: CASRTWASGGAVNNEQFF.

The J gene is TRBJ2-3, the V gene TRBV3-1, with D perhaps TRBD1 (6 bases). Germline CDR1 LGHDT, CDR2 YNNKEL (reference sequence). This CDR3 is built from 18 residues. V shed 0 bases and J shed 2 bases, with 18 bases lying between them. CDR3 amino acids: CASSQDWTEDSLTDTQYF. CDR3 in DNA: TGTGCCAGCAGCCAAGATTGGACGGAGGACAGCCTCACAGATACGCAGTATTTT.

This clonotype came up a few times. The CDR3, as DNA: TGTGCCAGCAGCGTAGGGCGAGCGGGGACCTACAATGAGCAGTTCTTC. It specifies CASSVGRAGTYNEQFF. The chain recombines TRBV9 with TRBJ2-1; 7 bases line up with TRBD2. The germline CDR1 and CDR2 sequences are SGDLS and YYNGEE. The CDR3 spans 16 residues. J gave up 2 bases and V 0 bases, and 5 bases lay outside the gene matches. The complete variable domain, with remaining parts taken from reference TRBV9 and TRBJ2-1, reads DSGVTQTPKHLITATGQRVTLRCSPRSGDLSVYWYQQSLDQGLQFLIQYYNGEERAKGNILERFSAQQFPDLHSELNLSSLELGDSALYFCASSVGRAGTYNEQFFGPGTRLTVL.

A note on this clonotype: One end of the junction varies from germline; a read error may be responsible. J is TRBJ2-4 and V is TRBV11-2; 8 bases agree with TRBD1. The J call is in doubt because the DNA end fits TRBJ2-7 better. Germline-derived CDR1 and CDR2 are SGHAT and FQNNGV. The CDR3 is 17 residues long. CDR3 sequence (DNA): TGTGTCAGCAGTGCGGACAGGGAAAGCATCTTGGTCTACGAGCAGTACTTC. This sequence encodes CVSSADRESILVYEQYF.

The rearrangement links TRBV24-1 to TRBJ2-3, with a possible D match to TRBD1 (6 bases). CDR1 is KGHDR, CDR2 SFDVKD, per germline. CDR3 size: 15 residues. Trimming cost V 3 bases and J 0 bases, with 9 bases left between them. CDR3 sequence reads: CATSDPQGSTDTQYF. As DNA, the CDR3 is TGTGCCACCAGTGATCCCCAGGGGAGCACAGATACGCAGTATTTT.